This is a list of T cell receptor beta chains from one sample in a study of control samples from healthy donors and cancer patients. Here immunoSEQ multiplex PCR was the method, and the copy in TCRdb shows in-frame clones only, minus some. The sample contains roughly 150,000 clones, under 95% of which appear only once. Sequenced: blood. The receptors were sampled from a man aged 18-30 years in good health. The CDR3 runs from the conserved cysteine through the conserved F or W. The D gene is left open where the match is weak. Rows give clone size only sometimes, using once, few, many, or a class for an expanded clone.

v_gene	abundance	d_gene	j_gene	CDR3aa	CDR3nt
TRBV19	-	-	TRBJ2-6	CASSMLEVAGANVLTF	TGTGCCAGTAGTATGCTTGAGGTGGCTGGGGCCAACGTCCTGACTTTC
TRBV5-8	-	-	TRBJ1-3	CASSTRTGNTIYF	TGTGCCAGCAGCACCCGGACCGGAAACACCATATATTTT
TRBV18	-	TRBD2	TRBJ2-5	CASSLGTSGSETQYF	TGTGCCAGCTCACTCGGGACTAGCGGGAGCGAGACCCAGTACTTC
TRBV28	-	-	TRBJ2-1	CASRGGGSSYNEQFF	TGTGCCAGCAGGGGGGGCGGGAGTTCCTACAATGAGCAGTTCTTC
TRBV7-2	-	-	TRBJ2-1	CASSSPRGSYNEQFF	TGTGCCAGCAGCTCCCCTAGGGGTTCCTACAATGAGCAGTTCTTC
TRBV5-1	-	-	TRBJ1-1	CASSLEVNTEAFF	TGCGCCAGCAGCTTGGAGGTTAACACTGAAGCTTTCTTT
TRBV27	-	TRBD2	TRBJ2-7	CASSLSKWAGLAGRSYEQYF	TGTGCCAGCAGTTTATCGAAGTGGGCGGGCCTAGCGGGGCGATCCTACGAGCAGTACTTC
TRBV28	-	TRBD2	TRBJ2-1	CASSFEPPSGIITYNEQFF	TGTGCCAGCAGTTTCGAGCCCCCTAGCGGGATCATCACCTACAATGAGCAGTTCTTC
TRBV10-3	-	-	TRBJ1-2	CAISESPTLTGLGDYGYTF	TGTGCCATCAGTGAGTCCCCCACACTCACAGGGCTGGGGGACTATGGCTACACCTTC
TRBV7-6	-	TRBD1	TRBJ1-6	CASSLEGTASSYNSPLHF	TGTGCCAGCAGCTTAGAGGGGACAGCGAGCTCCTATAATTCACCCCTCCACTTT
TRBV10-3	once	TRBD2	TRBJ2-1	CAIRSPASGGYNEQFF	TGTGCCATCAGATCCCCGGCTAGCGGGGGTTACAATGAGCAGTTCTTC
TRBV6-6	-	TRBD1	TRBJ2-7	CASSYSGTGDNEQYF	TGTGCCAGCAGTTACTCTGGGACAGGGGACAACGAGCAGTACTTC
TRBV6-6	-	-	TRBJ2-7	CASSYESGQGYEQYF	TGTGCCAGCAGTTACGAGTCGGGGCAGGGCTACGAGCAGTACTTC
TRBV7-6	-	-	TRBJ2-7	CATAWGRSSYEQYF	TGTGCTACGGCCTGGGGCAGGAGCTCCTACGAGCAGTACTTC
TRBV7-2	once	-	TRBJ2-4	CASSSPRDTGTKNIQYF	TGTGCCAGCAGCTCCCCCCGGGACACCGGAACCAAAAACATTCAGTACTTC
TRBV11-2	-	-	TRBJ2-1	CASSASGFYNEQFF	TGTGCCAGCAGCGCCAGCGGCTTCTACAATGAGCAGTTCTTC
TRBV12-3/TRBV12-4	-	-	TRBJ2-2	CASSPRESGELFF	TGTGCCAGCAGTCCAAGGGAGTCCGGGGAGCTGTTTTTT
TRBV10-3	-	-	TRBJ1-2	CAISKGAPQEGYGYTF	TGTGCCATCAGTAAGGGCGCACCCCAGGAGGGCTATGGCTACACCTTC
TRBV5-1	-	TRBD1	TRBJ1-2	CASSLSGTGGLGYGYTF	TGCGCCAGCAGCTTGAGTGGGACAGGAGGACTTGGGTATGGCTACACCTTC
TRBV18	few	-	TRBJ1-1	CASSPWSRGGNTEAFF	TGTGCCAGCTCACCATGGTCTCGGGGGGGGAACACTGAAGCTTTCTTT
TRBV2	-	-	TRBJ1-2	CARDSRANYGYTF	TGTGCCAGGGACAGCCGAGCTAACTATGGCTACACCTTC
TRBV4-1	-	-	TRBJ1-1	CASSQGQLNTEAFF	TGCGCCAGCAGCCAGGGGCAGTTGAACACTGAAGCTTTCTTT
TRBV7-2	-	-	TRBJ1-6	CASSFRRRDSPLHF	TGTGCCAGCAGCTTTCGCAGGAGGGATTCACCCCTCCACTTT
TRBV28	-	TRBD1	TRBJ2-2	CASSSRDRGPGELFF	TGTGCCAGCAGTTCCCGGGACAGGGGGCCCGGGGAGCTGTTTTTT
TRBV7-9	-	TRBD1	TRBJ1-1	CASSSPLTGDGTEAFF	TGTGCCAGCAGCTCCCCTTTAACAGGGGATGGGACTGAAGCTTTCTTT
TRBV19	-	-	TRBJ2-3	CASSMASGYTDTQYF	TGTGCCAGTAGTATGGCTTCCGGCTACACAGATACGCAGTATTTT
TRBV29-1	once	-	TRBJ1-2	CSVYDGLTNYGYTF	TGCAGCGTCTATGATGGGCTCACTAACTATGGCTACACCTTC
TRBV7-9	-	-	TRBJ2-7	CASSPPAGYEQYF	TGTGCCAGCAGTCCCCCCGCGGGCTACGAGCAGTACTTC
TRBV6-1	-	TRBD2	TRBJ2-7	CASSETPWAAGVARREQYF	TGTGCCAGCAGTGAAACCCCCTGGGCGGCGGGAGTCGCCCGACGCGAGCAGTACTTC
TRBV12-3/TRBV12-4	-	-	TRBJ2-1	CASSPGRQEQFF	TGTGCCAGCAGCCCCGGGCGCCAAGAGCAGTTCTTC
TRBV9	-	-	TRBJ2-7	CASSVRSGNNYEQYF	TGTGCCAGCAGCGTAAGATCAGGGAACAACTACGAGCAGTACTTC
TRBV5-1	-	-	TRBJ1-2	CASSGDGTLVLSYGYTF	TGCGCCAGCAGCGGAGACGGGACGCTGGTTCTCAGCTATGGCTACACCTTC
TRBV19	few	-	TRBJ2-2	CASGTGTGELFF	TGTGCCAGTGGGACGGGAACCGGGGAGCTGTTTTTT
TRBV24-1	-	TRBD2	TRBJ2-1	CATNPGTSGRWFF	TGTGCCACCAACCCAGGGACTAGCGGGAGATGGTTCTTC
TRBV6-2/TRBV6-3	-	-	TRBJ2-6	CASSYNRVTSGANVLTF	TGTGCCAGCAGCTATAATAGAGTAACTTCTGGGGCCAACGTCCTGACTTTC
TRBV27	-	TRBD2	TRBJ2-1	CASSLSQREIVDEQFF	TGTGCCAGCAGTTTATCCCAGCGGGAGATTGTGGATGAGCAGTTCTTC
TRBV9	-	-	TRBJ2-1	CASSVEPFDEQFF	TGTGCCAGCAGCGTAGAACCCTTCGATGAGCAGTTCTTC
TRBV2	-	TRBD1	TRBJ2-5	CASSERAGTAQETQYF	TGTGCCAGCAGTGAACGAGCCGGGACAGCCCAAGAGACCCAGTACTTC
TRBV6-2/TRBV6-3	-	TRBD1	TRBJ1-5	CTSSYPQDRGHSNQPQHF	TGTACCAGCAGTTACCCCCAGGACAGGGGGCATAGCAATCAGCCCCAGCATTTT
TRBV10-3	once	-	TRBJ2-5	CAISPLEQETQYF	TGTGCCATCAGCCCACTAGAACAAGAGACCCAGTACTTC